This record looks at one TCR beta chain sequence and its context. Its cognate antigen is unknown. The record originates from a study of Graves' ophthalmopathy and Graves' hyperthyroidism. Study details: Untreated patients at initial diagnosis provided peripheral blood.

The study, taken as a whole, reports: Blood contained most expanded thyroid clonotypes exceeding 0.001 frequency.

Other autoimmune diseases, uncontrolled infections, pregnancy or lactation led to the exclusion of patients. Diagnostic conclusions were grounded in clinical symptoms, serum thyroxine, TRAb, thyroid ultrasound and orbital computed tomography. Amplification of TCR beta CDR3 regions used RNA transcripts. The first-round RT-PCR employed HTBI primers together with the Qiagen OneStep RT-PCR kit. A multiplex PCR was then performed as the second round. TCRdb redid the calling of the multiplex PCR reads with MiXCR, one entry per CDR3 protein. The repertoire consists of almost 750,000 distinct CDR3 sequences, with roughly 40% occurring once and the leading ten covering about 40%. The sequence was obtained from an adult man with Graves' ophthalmopathy. Specimen: peripheral blood.

This chain's CDR3 is CATSRDLAGAADTQYF. For the CDR3, the DNA is TGTGCCACCAGCAGAGATCTCGCGGGAGCTGCAGATACGCAGTATTTT. This rearrangement joins TRBV15 to TRBJ2-3; 7 bases line up with TRBD2. The V gene's germline CDR1 is LNHNV and CDR2 YYDKDF (reference sequence). The V and J ends lost 0 bases and 4 bases, in that order; junction bases with no gene match: 7. The CDR3 has 16 amino acids.